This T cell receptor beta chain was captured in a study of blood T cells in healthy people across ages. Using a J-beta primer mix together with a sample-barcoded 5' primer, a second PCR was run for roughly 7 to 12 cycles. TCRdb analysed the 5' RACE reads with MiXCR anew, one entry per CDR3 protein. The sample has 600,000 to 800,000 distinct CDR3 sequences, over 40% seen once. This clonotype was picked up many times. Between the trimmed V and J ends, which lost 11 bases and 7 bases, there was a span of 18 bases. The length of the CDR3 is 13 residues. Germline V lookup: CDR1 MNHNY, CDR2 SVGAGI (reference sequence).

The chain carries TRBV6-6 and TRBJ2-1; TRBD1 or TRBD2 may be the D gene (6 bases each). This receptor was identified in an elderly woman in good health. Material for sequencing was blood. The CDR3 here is CAVKGGGENEQFF. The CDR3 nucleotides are TGTGCCGTAAAGGGGGGTGGGGAAAATGAGCAGTTCTTC.